This is a list of T cell receptor beta chains from one sample in a study of PD-1 blockade in classical Hodgkin lymphoma. Libraries were prepared by immunoSEQ multiplex PCR; TCRdb keeps only in-frame clonotypes and omits some of them. The data show approximately 99,000 clones, roughly nine tenths seen once. The source was peripheral blood mononuclear cells (PBMCs), collected before the second cycle of nivolumab. Source of these receptors: a human donor with classical Hodgkin lymphoma. The CDR3 runs from the conserved cysteine through the conserved F or W. A D gene is named only where the DNA matches it firmly. Part of the rows lack a size; the others show once, few, many or a class for expanded clones.

V: TRBV28
size: NA
J: TRBJ1-1
D: NA
CDR3: CASSPPRRVSNTEAFF
DNA: TGTGCCAGCAGTCCTCCCCGCAGGGTGTCGAACACTGAAGCTTTCTTT

V: TRBV27
size: NA
J: TRBJ1-3
D: NA
CDR3: CASSSGAQAGSTIYF
DNA: TGTGCCAGCAGTTCAGGGGCCCAGGCCGGGAGCACCATATATTTT

V: TRBV4-2
size: NA
J: TRBJ1-2
D: TRBD1
CDR3: CASSQDAWTGNGYTF
DNA: TGTGCCAGCAGCCAAGACGCATGGACAGGGAATGGCTACACCTTC

V: TRBV5-8
size: NA
J: TRBJ2-6
D: NA
CDR3: CASNYGANPGANVLTF
DNA: TGTGCCAGCAACTACGGGGCGAACCCTGGGGCCAACGTCCTGACTTTC

V: TRBV7-2
size: NA
J: TRBJ2-7
D: TRBD2
CDR3: CASSPRTSGYHEQYF
DNA: TGTGCCAGCAGCCCCAGGACTAGCGGGTACCACGAGCAGTACTTC

V: TRBV11-2
size: NA
J: TRBJ2-3
D: NA
CDR3: CASSLTRSGPSTDTQYF
DNA: TGTGCCAGCAGCTTAACGCGTAGCGGCCCGAGCACAGATACGCAGTATTTT

V: TRBV6-5
size: NA
J: TRBJ1-1
D: NA
CDR3: CASSDTGTTEAFF
DNA: TGTGCCAGCAGTGACACAGGGACCACTGAAGCTTTCTTT

V: TRBV29-1
size: NA
J: TRBJ2-3
D: TRBD1
CDR3: CSVPQQGVDTQYF
DNA: TGCAGCGTCCCTCAGCAGGGGGTGGATACGCAGTATTTT

V: TRBV19
size: NA
J: TRBJ2-3
D: TRBD1
CDR3: CASSRDRTTDTQYF
DNA: TGTGCCAGTAGTAGGGACAGGACCACAGATACGCAGTATTTT

V: TRBV9
size: NA
J: TRBJ1-2
D: TRBD1
CDR3: CASSVGGQGAGGYTF
DNA: TGTGCCAGCAGCGTAGGGGGGCAGGGGGCTGGTGGCTACACCTTC

V: TRBV19
size: NA
J: TRBJ1-1
D: TRBD1
CDR3: CASSKDRGSDTEAFF
DNA: TGTGCCAGTAGTAAGGACAGGGGATCGGACACTGAAGCTTTCTTT

V: TRBV6-5
size: once
J: TRBJ1-6
D: NA
CDR3: CASTPGLHSPLHF
DNA: TGTGCCAGCACCCCAGGGTTGCATTCACCCCTCCACTTT

V: TRBV28
size: NA
J: TRBJ1-2
D: NA
CDR3: CASSPGPRGAGYTF
DNA: TGTGCCAGCAGTCCGGGGCCCCGAGGAGCTGGCTACACCTTC

V: TRBV30
size: NA
J: TRBJ2-7
D: NA
CDR3: CACESGTYEQYF
DNA: TGTGCCTGCGAATCAGGGACCTACGAGCAGTACTTC

V: TRBV5-4
size: once
J: TRBJ2-7
D: NA
CDR3: CASSLSLTYEQYF
DNA: TGTGCCAGCAGCTTGTCCCTTACCTACGAGCAGTACTTC

V: TRBV7-9
size: once
J: TRBJ2-1
D: TRBD1
CDR3: CASSPWDRVFGDEQFF
DNA: TGTGCCAGCAGCCCATGGGACAGGGTGTTTGGTGATGAGCAGTTCTTC

V: TRBV28
size: NA
J: TRBJ2-7
D: NA
CDR3: CASSFDGSYEQYF
DNA: TGTGCCAGCAGTTTCGATGGAAGCTACGAGCAGTACTTC

V: TRBV12-5
size: few
J: TRBJ1-4
D: NA
CDR3: CASGLGQEGEKLFF
DNA: TGTGCTAGTGGTTTGGGGCAGGAAGGAGAAAAACTGTTTTTT

V: TRBV4-2
size: NA
J: TRBJ1-6
D: NA
CDR3: CASSPPMTASEISPLHF
DNA: TGTGCCAGCAGCCCTCCTATGACAGCTTCGGAGATTTCACCCCTCCACTTT

V: TRBV11-2
size: NA
J: TRBJ2-4
D: NA
CDR3: CASSFVDFFGGPAKNIQYF
DNA: TGTGCCAGCAGCTTTGTAGATTTTTTCGGAGGTCCAGCCAAAAACATTCAGTACTTC

V: TRBV6-6
size: few
J: TRBJ1-5
D: TRBD1
CDR3: CASTSTGAGNQPQHF
DNA: TGTGCCAGCACCTCGACAGGGGCAGGCAATCAGCCCCAGCATTTT

V: TRBV19
size: NA
J: TRBJ1-3
D: NA
CDR3: CASSFGTAGNSGNTIYF
DNA: TGTGCCAGTAGTTTCGGCACGGCAGGGAACTCTGGAAACACCATATATTTT

V: TRBV6-6
size: NA
J: TRBJ1-4
D: NA
CDR3: CATQTFTAEKLFF
DNA: TGTGCCACCCAAACGTTTACAGCGGAAAAACTGTTTTTT

V: TRBV7-9
size: NA
J: TRBJ2-2
D: NA
CDR3: CASGNSPSTGELFF
DNA: TGTGCCAGCGGGAATAGCCCTTCTACCGGGGAGCTGTTTTTT

V: TRBV11-2
size: NA
J: TRBJ1-2
D: NA
CDR3: CASSLRTGGSLGYTF
DNA: TGTGCCAGCAGCTTACGGACTGGTGGCAGTTTAGGCTACACCTTC

V: TRBV19
size: once
J: TRBJ2-6
D: TRBD1
CDR3: CASRPDRGSGANVLTF
DNA: TGTGCCAGTAGGCCTGACAGGGGCTCTGGGGCCAACGTCCTGACTTTC

V: TRBV6-1
size: NA
J: TRBJ2-1
D: NA
CDR3: CASSEYSVNEQFF
DNA: TGTGCCAGCAGTGAATATAGCGTCAATGAGCAGTTCTTC

V: TRBV25-1
size: NA
J: TRBJ2-3
D: NA
CDR3: CASRLGDNPTDTQYF
DNA: TGTGCCAGCAGACTGGGGGACAATCCCACGGATACGCAGTATTTT

V: TRBV19
size: NA
J: TRBJ1-5
D: TRBD1
CDR3: CASSLGQINQPQHF
DNA: TGTGCCAGTAGCTTGGGACAGATCAATCAGCCCCAGCATTTT

V: TRBV7-9
size: NA
J: TRBJ2-5
D: NA
CDR3: CASSLRQGGETQYF
DNA: TGTGCCAGCAGCTTACGGCAGGGGGGGGAGACCCAGTACTTC

V: TRBV7-2
size: NA
J: TRBJ2-1
D: NA
CDR3: CASSLDAGTTYNEQFF
DNA: TGTGCCAGCAGCTTAGACGCGGGGACCACCTACAATGAGCAGTTCTTC

V: TRBV4-2
size: NA
J: TRBJ2-1
D: NA
CDR3: CASSQGGYNEQFF
DNA: TGTGCCAGCAGCCAAGGGGGGTACAATGAGCAGTTCTTC

V: TRBV2
size: NA
J: TRBJ2-7
D: NA
CDR3: CASTGTAITYEQYF
DNA: TGTGCCAGCACCGGGACCGCCATAACCTACGAGCAGTACTTC

V: TRBV6-6
size: once
J: TRBJ2-7
D: TRBD1
CDR3: CASNGQESSYEQYF
DNA: TGTGCCAGCAACGGACAGGAGAGCTCCTACGAGCAGTACTTC

V: TRBV11-2
size: NA
J: TRBJ1-2
D: NA
CDR3: CASSLPFGGGNYGYTF
DNA: TGTGCCAGCAGCTTACCCTTCGGCGGGGGAAACTATGGCTACACCTTC

V: TRBV6-1
size: NA
J: TRBJ2-3
D: NA
CDR3: CASSDPLGRLRTDTQYF
DNA: TGTGCCAGCAGTGATCCTCTAGGCCGACTGCGCACAGATACGCAGTATTTT

V: TRBV6-1
size: NA
J: TRBJ1-2
D: NA
CDR3: CASRGAVNYGYTF
DNA: TGTGCCAGCCGGGGGGCGGTAAACTATGGCTACACCTTC

V: TRBV7-9
size: NA
J: TRBJ1-1
D: NA
CDR3: CASSPMGRGSNTEAFF
DNA: TGTGCCAGCAGCCCAATGGGAAGGGGATCAAACACTGAAGCTTTCTTT